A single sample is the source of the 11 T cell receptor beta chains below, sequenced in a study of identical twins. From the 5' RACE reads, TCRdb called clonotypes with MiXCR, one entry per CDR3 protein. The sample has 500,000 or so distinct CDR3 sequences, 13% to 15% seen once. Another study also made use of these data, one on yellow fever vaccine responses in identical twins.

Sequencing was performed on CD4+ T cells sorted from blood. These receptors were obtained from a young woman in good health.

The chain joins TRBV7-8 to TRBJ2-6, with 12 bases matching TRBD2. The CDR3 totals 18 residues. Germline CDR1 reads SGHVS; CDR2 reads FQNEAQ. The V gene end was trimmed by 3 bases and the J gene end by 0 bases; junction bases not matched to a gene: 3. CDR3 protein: CASSFLGLAGSGANVLTF. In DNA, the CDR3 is TGTGCCAGCAGCTTCTTGGGACTAGCGGGCTCTGGGGCCAACGTCCTGACTTTC.

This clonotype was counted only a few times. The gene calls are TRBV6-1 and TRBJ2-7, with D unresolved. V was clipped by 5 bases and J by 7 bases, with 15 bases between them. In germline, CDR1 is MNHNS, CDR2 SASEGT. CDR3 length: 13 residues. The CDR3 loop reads CASSLHPLGEQYF. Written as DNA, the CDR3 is TGTGCCAGCAGTCTCCATCCATTAGGGGAGCAGTACTTC.

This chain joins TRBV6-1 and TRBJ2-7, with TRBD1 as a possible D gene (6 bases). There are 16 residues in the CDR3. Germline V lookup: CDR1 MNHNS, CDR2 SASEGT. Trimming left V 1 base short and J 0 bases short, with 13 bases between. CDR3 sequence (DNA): TGTGCCAGCAGTGAAGTGGTAGGACAGCCCTCCTACGAGCAGTACTTC. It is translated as CASSEVVGQPSYEQYF.

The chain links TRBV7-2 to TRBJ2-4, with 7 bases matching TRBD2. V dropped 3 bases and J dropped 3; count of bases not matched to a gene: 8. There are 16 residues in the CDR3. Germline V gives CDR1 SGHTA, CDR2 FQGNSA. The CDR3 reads CASSFPSASGKNIQYF. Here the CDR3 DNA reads TGTGCCAGCAGCTTTCCATCGGCTAGCGGCAAAAACATTCAGTACTTC.

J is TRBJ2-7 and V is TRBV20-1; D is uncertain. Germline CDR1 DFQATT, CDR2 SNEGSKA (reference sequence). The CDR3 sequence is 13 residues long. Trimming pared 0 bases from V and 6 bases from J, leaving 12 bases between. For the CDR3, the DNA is TGCAGTGCTAGAGATTTACAGTCGCGCGAGCAGTACTTC. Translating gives CSARDLQSREQYF.

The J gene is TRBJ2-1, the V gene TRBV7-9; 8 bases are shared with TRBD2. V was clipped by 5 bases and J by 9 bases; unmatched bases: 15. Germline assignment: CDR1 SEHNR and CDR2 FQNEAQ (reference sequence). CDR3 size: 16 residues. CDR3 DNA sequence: TGTGCCAGCAGCCTTCGGCCGGGACTAGTGGACTCTGAGCAGTTCTTC. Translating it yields CASSLRPGLVDSEQFF.

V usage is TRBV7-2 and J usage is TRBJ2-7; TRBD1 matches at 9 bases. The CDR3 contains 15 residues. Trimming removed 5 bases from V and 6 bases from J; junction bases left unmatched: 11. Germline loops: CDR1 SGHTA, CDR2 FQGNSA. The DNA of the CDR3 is TGTGCCAGCAGCCTCCTGGACAGGGGTAGTCGCGAGCAGTACTTC. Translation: CASSLLDRGSREQYF.

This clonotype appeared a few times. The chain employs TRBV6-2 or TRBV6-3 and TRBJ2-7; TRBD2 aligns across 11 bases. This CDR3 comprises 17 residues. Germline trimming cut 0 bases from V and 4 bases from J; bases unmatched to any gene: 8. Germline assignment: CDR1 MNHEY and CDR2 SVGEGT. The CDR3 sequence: CASSYSVFSGREYEQYF. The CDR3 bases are TGTGCCAGCAGTTACTCGGTCTTTAGCGGGAGGGAGTACGAGCAGTACTTC.

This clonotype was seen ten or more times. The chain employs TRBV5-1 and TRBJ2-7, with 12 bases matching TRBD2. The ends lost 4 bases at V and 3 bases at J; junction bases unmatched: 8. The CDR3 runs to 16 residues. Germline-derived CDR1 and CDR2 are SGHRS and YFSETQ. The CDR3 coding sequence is TGCGCCAGCAGCGCGACTGGACTAGCGGGAATCTACGAGCAGTACTTC. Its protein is CASSATGLAGIYEQYF.

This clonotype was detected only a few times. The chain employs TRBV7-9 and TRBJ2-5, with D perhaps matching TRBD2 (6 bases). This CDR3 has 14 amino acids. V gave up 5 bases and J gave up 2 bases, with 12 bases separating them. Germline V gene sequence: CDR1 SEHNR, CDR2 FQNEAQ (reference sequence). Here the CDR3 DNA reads TGTGCCAGCAGCCAGAGACTAGGTCAAGAGACCCAGTACTTC. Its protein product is CASSQRLGQETQYF.

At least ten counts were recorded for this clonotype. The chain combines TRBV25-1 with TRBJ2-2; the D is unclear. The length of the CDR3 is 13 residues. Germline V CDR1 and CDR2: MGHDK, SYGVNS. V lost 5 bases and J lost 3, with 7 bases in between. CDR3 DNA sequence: TGTGCCAGCAGTCTCAAGCACACCGGGGAGCTGTTTTTT. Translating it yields CASSLKHTGELFF.